This T cell receptor beta chain originates from a study of early T cells in non-severe SARS-CoV-2 infection. Study information: Whole-blood bulk RNA, unsorted, was sequenced, and chains were unpaired. Findings and caveats of the study: VDJdb matching favored anti-spike CD8 responses, missing private and CD4 specificities.

CDR1 is SGHVT, CDR2 SQSDAQ, per germline. The length of the CDR3 is 18 residues. Trimming removed 2 bases at V and 0 bases at J, with 20 bases between. The TCR library protocol was used to attach unique molecular identifiers. These identifiers were attached to individual cDNA molecules. TCRdb passed the 5' RACE reads through MiXCR, listing each CDR3 protein once. The table has over 70,000 distinct CDR3 sequences, around 14% seen once. Of note for this clonotype: What it binds is unknown.

The source is an adult who was a healthcare worker with PCR-confirmed SARS-CoV-2 infection or an uninfected control (not recorded which). The chain couples TRBV7-4 to TRBJ2-7, with D tentatively TRBD2 (6 bases). Sequencing was performed on whole blood. CDR3 DNA: TGTGCCAGCAGCTTATGGGTGGAGGGTCTAAGCTGCTCCTACGAGCAGTACTTC. Protein sequence: CASSLWVEGLSCSYEQYF.